This T cell receptor (beta chain) was sequenced for a study of blood T cell repertoires in COVID-19. Study-wide context: In each case, the material was cDNA or gDNA derived from T cells, B-cell-depleted T cells, or PBMCs.

Under the authors' procedure: Estimation of nucleated cell counts relied on the amplification of reference gene primers. Sequencing was performed with immunoSEQ multiplex PCR; in TCRdb, only in-frame clones are kept and a portion is missing. The DNA was the basis for D and trimming; V, J and clone size are from that table. The top ten clones hold approximately 2% of a sample with around 250,000 clones, approximately 83% of them seen once. V lost 3 bases, J lost 10 bases, and 12 bases lay in between. Germline CDR1 is KGHSH and CDR2 is LQKENI. The CDR3 contains 12 residues. The cohort comprised adults aged about 18 to 100 years residing in approximately 25 US areas. Cohorts were assigned according to the clinical history that participants reported.

Material: PBMCs or T cells enriched from blood (not recorded which). This clonotype was sampled from a woman between 45 and 65 years old who had recovered from COVID-19. The rearrangement links TRBV18 to TRBJ1-1; D possibly corresponds to TRBD1 (5 bases). The CDR3 reads CASSPGRVRAFF. The CDR3 bases are TGTGCCAGCTCACCCGGCAGGGTAAGAGCTTTCTTT.